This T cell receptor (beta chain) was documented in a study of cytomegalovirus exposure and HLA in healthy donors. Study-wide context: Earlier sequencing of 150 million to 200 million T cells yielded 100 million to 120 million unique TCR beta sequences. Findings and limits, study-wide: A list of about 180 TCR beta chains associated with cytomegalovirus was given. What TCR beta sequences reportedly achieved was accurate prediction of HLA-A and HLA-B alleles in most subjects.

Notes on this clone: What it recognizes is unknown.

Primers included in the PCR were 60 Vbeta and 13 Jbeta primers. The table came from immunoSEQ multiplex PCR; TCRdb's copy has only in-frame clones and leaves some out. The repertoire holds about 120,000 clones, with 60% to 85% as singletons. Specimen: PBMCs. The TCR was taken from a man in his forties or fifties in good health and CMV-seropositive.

CDR3 nucleotide sequence: TGTGCCACCAGTAATAGGGGACAGGGGGGTGGTAACACCTTC. Its protein is CATSNRGQGGGNTF. The chain is built from TRBV15 and TRBJ1-2; 11 nucleotides align to TRBD1. V lost 6 bases and J lost 12; bases outside the gene matches: 12. This CDR3 is built from 14 residues. CDR1 is LNHNV and CDR2 is YYDKDF in the germline V gene (reference sequence).